The rows below give T cell receptor beta chains drawn from one sample of a study of shared clonotypes between healthy human individuals. Assay used: immunoSEQ multiplex PCR; TCRdb lists only in-frame clones, some missing. The table shows hundreds of thousands of clones, with around three quarters occurring only once. Sequenced material: memory CD4+ T cells sorted from blood. These receptors were obtained from a woman between 25 and 40 years old in good health. Both conserved end residues are part of each CDR3. Fields, in order: V gene, CDR3 protein.

v_call: TRBV27; cdr3_aa: CASGKQGFGDTQYF
v_call: TRBV6-1; cdr3_aa: CASRRDRYYEQYF
v_call: TRBV10-2; cdr3_aa: CASSDYGSGSYNEQFF
v_call: TRBV5-1; cdr3_aa: CASSLVLAGGAETQYF
v_call: TRBV5-1; cdr3_aa: CASSFQQGAKEKLFF
v_call: TRBV2; cdr3_aa: CASVTSAYNEQFF
v_call: TRBV6-5; cdr3_aa: CASKLQTGGKAEAFF
v_call: TRBV7-2; cdr3_aa: CASSRGLAGGTGELFF
v_call: TRBV2; cdr3_aa: CASSEEAAVLYGYTF
v_call: TRBV7-2; cdr3_aa: CASSLVPGGNTGELFF
v_call: TRBV5-1; cdr3_aa: CASSLVQGDTEAFF
v_call: TRBV2; cdr3_aa: CASSLMSTYNEQFF
v_call: TRBV27; cdr3_aa: CASSLWEGNTIYF
v_call: TRBV6-7; cdr3_aa: CASSYNGGQDTEAFF
v_call: TRBV5-4; cdr3_aa: CASSFGGLISYEQYF
v_call: TRBV7-3; cdr3_aa: CASRQGAGELFF
v_call: TRBV28; cdr3_aa: CASSSDPTNQPQHF
v_call: TRBV27; cdr3_aa: CASSRTSVGGFRSYEQYF
v_call: TRBV28; cdr3_aa: CASSQFRDVGEQYF
v_call: TRBV7-9; cdr3_aa: CASSLAVTGYSGYTF
v_call: TRBV11-2; cdr3_aa: CASSRLQGNTIYF
v_call: TRBV10-1; cdr3_aa: CASSQGRGVFHEQYF
v_call: TRBV11-2; cdr3_aa: CASSHGYSTEAFF
v_call: TRBV11-2; cdr3_aa: CASSLSVRGRVAGNTIYF
v_call: TRBV6-5; cdr3_aa: CASSPLAGGPYEQYF
v_call: TRBV30; cdr3_aa: CAWSGGALLGSPLHF
v_call: TRBV7-2; cdr3_aa: CASSFTGVNQPQHF
v_call: TRBV27; cdr3_aa: CASSLGTSVRDTQYF
v_call: TRBV2; cdr3_aa: CASSAGGNEKLFF
v_call: TRBV9; cdr3_aa: CASSVELPNTEAFF
v_call: TRBV6-1; cdr3_aa: CASSTPSMYQPQHF
v_call: TRBV11-2; cdr3_aa: CASSSQQGNNQPQHF
v_call: TRBV6-1; cdr3_aa: CATTVDHEKLFF
v_call: TRBV28; cdr3_aa: CASTPGTDLYEQYF
v_call: TRBV28; cdr3_aa: CASSLTGTGSNYGYTF
v_call: TRBV5-4; cdr3_aa: CASSRKLGGDTGELFF